This T cell receptor beta chain was sequenced for a study of beta chain features in type 1 diabetes. Study summary: There was similarity between patients and healthy donors in age, gender and cell yields. The study, taken as a whole, reports: In these data, an HLA type influence on TCRB rearrangement remained unresolved. TCRB CDR3s from Type 1 diabetes patients were moderately but significantly shorter in all four CD4+ subsets.

This clone was seen a few times. Antigen unknown. Expressed TCRB transcripts were sequenced, since all the RNA that had been isolated was reverse transcribed. TCRdb keeps only in-frame clones here, not all; method: immunoSEQ multiplex PCR. The sample yields 350,000 to 400,000 clones, approximately 12% seen once. All of the sorted populations showed purity greater than 95%. J gave up 3 bases and V 4 bases, and 6 bases lay outside the gene matches. This CDR3 contains 16 residues. Per germline, CDR1 MDHEN and CDR2 SYDVKM. The clonotype comes from a woman aged 18-29 years with type 1 diabetes. The chain couples TRBV28 to TRBJ2-3, with TRBD2 matching over 11 bases. The sample consisted of naive CD4+ T cells from blood. CDR3 sequence: CASSSRTSGRTDTQYF. DNA for the CDR3: TGTGCCAGCAGTTCCCGCACTAGCGGGAGAACAGATACGCAGTATTTT.